One sample yielded the 8 T cell receptor beta chains listed below, sequenced in a study of blood T cell repertoires in COVID-19. TCRdb's table, derived via immunoSEQ multiplex PCR, lists solely in-frame clones and lacks some. The data contain roughly 120,000 clones, 75% to 80% of them singletons. The material sequenced was peripheral blood. The receptors shown here come from a woman aged 80 or over with active or convalescent COVID-19.

V gene TRBV7-9 combines with J gene TRBJ2-1, with D possibly TRBD2 on 5 matching bases. The CDR3 sequence is 16 residues long. Germline V gives CDR1 SEHNR, CDR2 FQNEAQ (reference sequence). V lost 5 bases and J lost 0, with 14 bases in between. The CDR3 DNA is TGTGCCAGCAGCCCACCGGGGATCTCCTCCTACAATGAGCAGTTCTTC. Protein product: CASSPPGISSYNEQFF.

The chain links TRBV3-1 (or the pseudogene TRBV3-2) to TRBJ2-1; D gene ambiguous. Germline V gene lookup returns CDR1 LGHDT and CDR2 YNNKEL (reference sequence). The V gene lost 6 bases and the J gene lost 6 bases, with 24 bases spanning the gap. CDR3 length: 17 amino acids. In nucleotides, the CDR3 is TGTGCCAGCAGTCCTAAGTTTCGGAGTCGAACGGGCAATGAGCAGTTCTTC. As protein: CASSPKFRSRTGNEQFF.

The genes are TRBV11-2 and TRBJ1-4, with 7 bases lining up with TRBD1. This CDR3 spans 16 amino acids. Per germline, CDR1 SGHAT and CDR2 FQNNGV. Trimming took 5 bases from V and 7 from J; bases not matched to a gene: 13. The CDR3 nucleotides are TGTGCCAGCAGCAACCGGTACAGGGGCGCGCGTGAAAAACTGTTTTTT. Translating gives CASSNRYRGAREKLFF.

This chain connects TRBV7-9 to TRBJ2-3, with D uncertain. The CDR3 length is 14 residues. Germline CDR1 is SEHNR and CDR2 is FQNEAQ (reference sequence). Between the trimmed V and J ends, which lost 5 bases and 1 base, there was a span of 10 bases. Here the CDR3 DNA reads TGTGCCAGCAGCCCCTCCGAGGGCACAGATACGCAGTATTTT. This translates into CASSPSEGTDTQYF.

This clone was seen a handful of times. The J gene is TRBJ1-2, the V gene TRBV5-1; 10 bases agree with TRBD1. The trim removed 4 bases at V and 5 bases at J, leaving 14 bases unmatched. The CDR3 covers 17 residues. The germline gives CDR1 SGHRS, CDR2 YFSETQ. The DNA of the CDR3 is TGCGCCAGCAGCCCGTTCGGGACAGGGGTGAAGGAATATGGCTACACCTTC. Translated: CASSPFGTGVKEYGYTF.

This clone appeared a few times. This chain joins TRBV7-8 and TRBJ2-1, with TRBD2 as a possible D gene (6 bases). The V gene's germline CDR1 is SGHVS and CDR2 FQNEAQ. V lost 4 bases and J lost 10, with 14 bases in between. The CDR3 is 13 residues long. The CDR3 DNA is TGTGCCAGCAGCTCTCTCGGAGGGCGGGAGCAGTTCTTC. It specifies CASSSLGGREQFF.

This chain links TRBV28 with TRBJ2-3; the match to TRBD2 covers 9 bases. In germline, CDR1 is MDHEN, CDR2 SYDVKM. CDR3 length: 11 amino acids. V shed 2 bases, J shed 14 bases, and the junction held 2 bases outside the gene matches. Here the CDR3 DNA reads TGTGCCAGCAGTTTACAGCGGGAGGCGTATTTT. It yields the protein CASSLQREAYF.

This clone occurred a few times. The gene calls are TRBV7-6 and TRBJ2-1, with 13 bases identical to TRBD2. Germline CDR1 SGHVS, CDR2 FNYEAQ. The CDR3 spans 16 residues. Trimming at V came to 0 bases and at J to 7 bases, leaving 3 bases not matched to a gene. In nucleotides, the CDR3 is TGTGCCAGCAGCTTAGCGACTAGCGGGAGGCTGAATGAGCAGTTCTTC. Its protein is CASSLATSGRLNEQFF.